Detailed here is one TCR beta chain. This sample is drawn from a study of blood T cell repertoires in COVID-19. About the study: The United States, Italy and Spain were the sources of the acute and convalescent COVID-19 samples. The analysed material was cDNA or gDNA that came from T cells, B-cell-depleted T cells, or PBMCs.

From germline, CDR1 is MNHNS and CDR2 SASEGT. V dropped 0 bases and J dropped 4; count of bases not matched to a gene: 4. The CDR3 runs 15 residues. The assay was immunoSEQ multiplex PCR, and TCRdb's table has in-frame clones only and misses some. The sample records 100,000 to 120,000 clones, less than 75% being singletons. Sample: peripheral blood. The clonotype was recovered from a woman in her thirties or forties with acute or convalescent COVID-19. The chain employs TRBV6-1 and TRBJ1-2, with 8 bases matching TRBD1. DNA of the CDR3: TGTGCCAGCAGTGAAGCTGGGACAGGCTTCTATGGCTACACCTTC. Its protein is CASSEAGTGFYGYTF.